This entry lists 6 T cell receptor beta chains sequenced from one sample in a study of OX40 agonist ivuxolimab in advanced cancers. Some clones are missing from TCRdb's copy, which holds only in-frame ones; the method was immunoSEQ multiplex PCR. This table has 35,000 to 45,000 clones, about four fifths appearing once. This specimen was CD4+ or CD8+ T cells sorted from blood, taken in a trial of the OX40 agonist ivuxolimab. The receptors were gathered from an adult with an advanced solid tumor such as melanoma, head and neck, liver or kidney cancer.

DNA for the CDR3: TGTGCCACCAGCCCCGGGGGGGTAACTAATGAAAAACTGTTTTTT. Its translation is CATSPGGVTNEKLFF. The rearrangement uses TRBV15 and TRBJ1-4; perhaps TRBD1 as D (5 bases). Germline V CDR1 and CDR2: LNHNV, YYDKDF (reference sequence). This CDR3 has 15 amino acids. V lost 5 bases to trimming and J lost 1 base, with 11 bases between them.

The chain employs TRBV14 and TRBJ2-1; perhaps TRBD2 as D (6 bases). Germline V gene sequence: CDR1 SGHDN, CDR2 FVKESK. The germline V and J ends were trimmed by 4 bases and 4 bases, with 8 bases remaining between them. The CDR3 sequence is 13 residues long. The CDR3 sequence is CASSRGVYNEQFF. For the CDR3, the DNA is TGTGCCAGCAGCCGGGGGGTTTACAATGAGCAGTTCTTC.

The gene calls are TRBV27 and TRBJ1-5; TRBD1 matches at 7 bases. Germline trimming cut 2 bases from V and 3 bases from J; bases unmatched to any gene: 1. CDR3 length: 14 amino acids. Per germline, CDR1 MNHEY and CDR2 SMNVEV (reference sequence). The CDR3 DNA reads as TGTGCCAGCAGTTTAACAGGGGACAATCAGCCCCAGCATTTT. Translating it yields CASSLTGDNQPQHF.

This chain joins TRBV4-1 and TRBJ2-4, with TRBD2 matching 10 bases. CDR3 length: 18 residues. CDR1 is MGHRA and CDR2 is YSYEKL in the germline V gene. V shed 4 bases and J 3 bases; nucleotides not matched to a gene: 12. CDR3 nucleotides: TGCGCCAGCAGCCTAGAGGGTGGACTAGCGGCCAACAAAAACATTCAGTACTTC. Translation: CASSLEGGLAANKNIQYF.

This clone showed up just once. The V gene is TRBV11-2, the J gene TRBJ2-7; TRBD1 matches 9 bases. The ends lost 4 bases at V and 0 bases at J; junction bases unmatched: 1. Germline assignment: CDR1 SGHAT and CDR2 FQNNGV. The CDR3 is made up of 14 amino acids. The CDR3 DNA follows: TGTGCCAGCAGCTCGGACAGGGGCTCCTACGAGCAGTACTTC. Protein sequence: CASSSDRGSYEQYF.

The chain carries TRBV2 and TRBJ1-5, with D possibly matching TRBD1 (5 bases). The CDR3 loop spans 18 amino acids. Per germline, CDR1 SNHLY and CDR2 FYNNEI. Deletions cut 0 bases from V and 4 bases from J, with 19 bases between. This chain's CDR3 is CASSEAGVEGTGNQPQHF. CDR3 DNA sequence: TGTGCCAGCAGTGAAGCCGGCGTCGAGGGGACGGGAAATCAGCCCCAGCATTTT.